These 30 T cell receptor beta chains were sequenced from one sample in a study of blood T cell repertoires in COVID-19. Clones were sequenced by immunoSEQ multiplex PCR, and TCRdb holds only the in-frame ones, with some missing. The sample lists roughly 150,000 clones, about 87% occurring once. The source material was peripheral blood. The receptors originated from a human donor in a cohort sampled during active COVID-19.

This clone was detected only once. This chain uses TRBV10-3 with TRBJ2-3; 8 bases agree with TRBD2. Losses at the gene ends were 2 bases for V and 0 bases for J; bases not matched to a gene: 7. In germline, CDR1 is ENHRY, CDR2 SYGVKD. CDR3 length equals 17 residues. The CDR3 sequence is CAISEPRAGGSTDTQYF. In DNA form, the CDR3 reads TGTGCCATCAGTGAGCCTAGGGCGGGGGGCAGCACAGATACGCAGTATTTT.

The chain combines TRBV6-2 or TRBV6-3 with TRBJ2-7, with 9 bases that match TRBD2. The CDR3 runs 15 residues. V lost 6 bases to trimming and J lost 2 bases; unmatched junction nucleotides: 8. Looked up from germline, CDR1 is MNHEY and CDR2 is SVGEGT. The CDR3 loop is CASSFSASGAYEQYF. In nucleotides, the CDR3 is TGTGCCAGCAGCTTCTCGGCTAGCGGGGCCTACGAGCAGTACTTC.

The chain is built from TRBV30 and TRBJ2-7, with D possibly matching TRBD2 (6 bases). V was cut by 4 bases and J by 0 bases, with 16 bases left in between. The CDR3 runs 15 residues. In germline, CDR1 is GTSNPN, CDR2 SVGIG (reference sequence). Written as DNA, the CDR3 is TGTGCCTGGAAGCCTCTGGAGGGGTTCTCCTACGAGCAGTACTTC. Translated, it gives CAWKPLEGFSYEQYF.

The chain combines TRBV6-5 with TRBJ2-1; 10 bases agree with TRBD2. V shed 3 bases, J shed 2 bases, and the junction held 4 bases outside the gene matches. CDR3 length: 16 amino acids. The germline V gene has CDR1 MNHEY and CDR2 SVGAGI. CDR3 loop: CASSYSSGGPYNEQFF. The CDR3 nucleotides are TGTGCCAGCAGTTATTCTAGCGGGGGTCCCTACAATGAGCAGTTCTTC.

With respect to this clone: The sample carries other DNA sequences with the same CDR3. The chain links TRBV9 to TRBJ2-7, with 7 bases aligning to TRBD1. This CDR3 is 13 amino acids long. Germline V gene sequence: CDR1 SGDLS, CDR2 YYNGEE. After removal of 4 bases from V and 3 bases from J, the junction contained 4 bases not matched to a gene. CDR3 sequence (DNA): TGTGCCAGCAGCCCCCGGGACAGCTACGAGCAGTACTTC. Protein product: CASSPRDSYEQYF.

J is TRBJ2-1 and V is TRBV7-3, with TRBD2 identical over 9 bases. The CDR3 extends over 16 amino acids. The germline CDR1 and CDR2 sequences are SGHTA and FQGTGA. V was clipped by 5 bases and J by 7 bases; unmatched bases: 12. The CDR3 sequence: CASSPSGRGGQNEQFF. The CDR3 bases are TGTGCCAGCAGCCCGTCGGGGCGGGGGGGTCAAAATGAGCAGTTCTTC.

The chain joins TRBV4-2 to TRBJ1-5; TRBD1 agrees at 8 bases. Losses at the gene ends were 0 bases for V and 4 bases for J; bases not matched to a gene: 8. The CDR3 has 17 residues. Germline V gene data show CDR1 as LGHNA and CDR2 as YNFKEQ. CDR3 sequence reads: CASSQEMTGARNQPQHF. In nucleotides, the CDR3 is TGTGCCAGCAGCCAAGAGATGACAGGGGCCAGGAATCAGCCCCAGCATTTT.

This clone was found a few times. The chain couples TRBV7-2 to TRBJ2-3, with TRBD2 identical over 14 bases. The CDR3 has 16 residues. Germline-derived CDR1 and CDR2 are SGHTA and FQGNSA. Trimming at V came to 5 bases and at J to 6 bases, leaving 7 bases not matched to a gene. The CDR3 region is CASSPRLAGGRDTQYF. The DNA of the CDR3 is TGTGCCAGCAGCCCCAGACTAGCGGGGGGGCGTGATACGCAGTATTTT.

CDR3 DNA: TGTGCCACCAGCAGAGGAGAGGCCTACGAGCAGTACTTC. Amino acids: CATSRGEAYEQYF. The chain uses TRBV15 and TRBJ2-7, with unresolved D. The CDR3 totals 13 residues. Between the trimmed V and J ends, which lost 1 base and 2 bases, there was a span of 6 bases. The germline gives CDR1 LNHNV, CDR2 YYDKDF (reference sequence). The full variable domain, in which reference TRBV15 and TRBJ2-7 provide the parts outside the CDR3, is DAMVIQNPRYQVTQFGKPVTLSCSQTLNHNVMYWYQQKSSQAPKLLFHYYDKDFNNEADTPDNFQSRRPNTSFCFLDIRSPGLGDTAMYLCATSRGEAYEQYFGPGTRLTVT.

The chain employs TRBV6-6 and TRBJ1-5; 7 positions agree with TRBD1. CDR3 length: 15 residues. Looked up from germline, CDR1 is MNHNY and CDR2 is SVGAGI (reference sequence). J gave up 2 bases and V 6 bases, and 7 bases lay outside the gene matches. This CDR3 is CASSRQGTGNQPQHF. For the CDR3, the DNA is TGTGCCAGCAGCCGACAGGGTACGGGCAATCAGCCCCAGCATTTT.

The chain uses TRBV2 and TRBJ1-2; TRBD1 matches at 9 bases. Germline V gene sequence: CDR1 SNHLY, CDR2 FYNNEI. V dropped 3 bases and J dropped 4; count of bases not matched to a gene: 6. The CDR3 spans 15 residues. The CDR3 DNA is TGTGCCAGCAGTGACGACAGGGGGATTGTCTATGGCTACACCTTC. Translated, it gives CASSDDRGIVYGYTF.

The chain recombines TRBV14 with TRBJ1-1, with a weak D call TRBD1 (5 bases). The CDR3 contains 13 residues. Germline V CDR1 and CDR2: SGHDN, FVKESK. V gave up 1 base and J gave up 6 bases, with 9 bases separating them. CDR3 in amino acids: CASSQGWGPEAFF. The CDR3 DNA is TGTGCCAGCAGCCAAGGATGGGGCCCTGAAGCTTTCTTT.

The rearrangement uses TRBV6-6 and TRBJ1-1, with D unresolved. The germline V gene has CDR1 MNHNY and CDR2 SVGAGI (reference sequence). The CDR3 consists of 12 residues. Trimming cost V 2 bases and J 6 bases, with 7 bases left between them. In nucleotides, the CDR3 is TGTGCCAGCAGTTACGGCATGTCTGAAGCTTTCTTT. This codes for CASSYGMSEAFF.

The V and J genes are TRBV7-3 and TRBJ2-3, with TRBD2 matching over 8 bases. Germline loops: CDR1 SGHTA, CDR2 FQGTGA. This CDR3 region has 15 residues. V dropped 5 bases and J dropped 2; count of bases not matched to a gene: 6. The DNA for the CDR3 is TGTGCCAGCAGCAGCGGGGGACTTCACACAGATACGCAGTATTTT. It specifies CASSSGGLHTDTQYF.

This clone was detected once. V and J are TRBV12-5 and TRBJ1-5; D is perhaps TRBD1 (5 bases). CDR1 and CDR2 from the germline V gene are LGHNT and FRNRAP. The CDR3 runs 12 residues. V was trimmed by 7 bases and J by 11 bases, leaving 15 bases between them. CDR3 nucleotides: TGTGCTAGTGCGGCGGGACTTGGGACCCAGCATTTT. It yields the protein CASAAGLGTQHF.

The chain joins TRBV12-5 to TRBJ1-4; 10 bases are shared with TRBD1. V trimming: 6 bases; J trimming: 5 bases; junction bases outside the gene matches: 3. This CDR3 contains 14 residues. CDR1 is LGHNT, CDR2 FRNRAP, per germline. The CDR3 protein is CASGAGQGNEKLFF. The CDR3 DNA is TGTGCTAGTGGCGCGGGACAGGGGAATGAAAAACTGTTTTTT. The full variable domain, its missing parts supplied by reference TRBV12-5 and TRBJ1-4, is DARVTQTPRHKVTEMGQEVTMRCQPILGHNTVFWYRQTMMQGLELLAYFRNRAPLDDSGMPKDRFSAEMPDATLATLKIQPSEPRDSAVYFCASGAGQGNEKLFFGSGTQLSVL.

The chain couples TRBV4-1 to TRBJ2-3; TRBD2 matches 10 bases. The CDR3 extends over 18 amino acids. V gave up 0 bases and J gave up 0 bases; unmatched junction bases: 6. Germline lookup yields CDR1 MGHRA and CDR2 YSYEKL. CDR3 DNA sequence: TGCGCCAGCAGCCAAGATCGAGGTAGCGGGGGGAGCACAGATACGCAGTATTTT. Translation gives CASSQDRGSGGSTDTQYF.

This CDR3 reads CASSYFDSRNEQFF. DNA of the CDR3: TGTGCCAGCAGTTACTTCGACAGTAGAAATGAGCAGTTCTTC. This chain links TRBV6-5 with TRBJ2-1; D might be TRBD1 (5 bases). Germline CDR1 and CDR2: MNHEY and SVGAGI. CDR3 size: 14 residues. V was clipped by 1 base and J by 7 bases, with 11 bases between them.

This clone was observed once. This chain joins TRBV7-8 and TRBJ1-1; D ambiguous. Per the germline V gene, CDR1 is SGHVS and CDR2 is FQNEAQ. This CDR3 contains 13 residues. V shed 5 bases and J shed 0 bases, with 7 bases lying between them. The CDR3 nucleotides are TGTGCCAGCAGCCCTGACATGAACACTGAAGCTTTCTTT. Translated: CASSPDMNTEAFF.

This chain joins TRBV7-9 and TRBJ1-1, with D tentatively TRBD1 (5 bases). Trimming removed 4 bases from V and 4 bases from J, with 13 bases in between. Germline CDR1 is SEHNR and CDR2 is FQNEAQ (reference sequence). The CDR3 has 14 residues. CDR3 protein: CASSYEGVGTEAFF. In DNA, the CDR3 is TGTGCCAGCAGCTATGAAGGGGTGGGCACTGAAGCTTTCTTT. The full variable domain, in which reference TRBV7-9 and TRBJ1-1 provide the parts outside the CDR3, is DTGVSQNPRHKITKRGQNVTFRCDPISEHNRLYWYRQTLGQGPEFLTYFQNEAQLEKSRLLSDRFSAERPKGSFSTLEIQRTEQGDSAMYLCASSYEGVGTEAFFGQGTRLTVV.

The chain uses TRBV6-5 and TRBJ2-1, with D maybe TRBD1 (6 bases). V gave up 6 bases and J gave up 6 bases, with 15 bases separating them. The V gene's germline CDR1 is MNHEY and CDR2 SVGAGI. The CDR3 loop spans 14 amino acids. The CDR3: CASRTGWGFNEQFF. The CDR3 DNA reads as TGTGCCAGCAGAACAGGGTGGGGCTTCAATGAGCAGTTCTTC.

The chain combines TRBV30 with TRBJ1-1, with D possibly being TRBD1 (5 bases). Trimming removed 0 bases at V and 3 bases at J, with 11 bases between. The CDR3 spans 14 residues. The germline CDR1 and CDR2 sequences are GTSNPN and SVGIG (reference sequence). For the CDR3, the DNA is TGTGCCTGGAGTGTAAGCGCAGGGTACACTGAAGCTTTCTTT. Protein sequence: CAWSVSAGYTEAFF. Variable domain in full (rest from reference TRBV30 and TRBJ1-1): SQTIHQWPATLVQPVGSPLSLECTVEGTSNPNLYWYRQAAGRGLQLLFYSVGIGQISSEVPQNLSASRPQDRQFILSSKKLLLSDSGFYLCAWSVSAGYTEAFFGQGTRLTVV.

The sample holds one count of this clone. This chain links TRBV7-2 with TRBJ2-5; D gene uncertain. The CDR3 runs 15 residues. CDR1 SGHTA and CDR2 FQGNSA come from the germline V gene. Between the trimmed V and J ends, which lost 2 bases and 4 bases, there was a span of 14 bases. The CDR3: CASSLSPPAIETQYF. CDR3 DNA sequence: TGTGCCAGCAGCTTAAGCCCCCCCGCGATAGAGACCCAGTACTTC.

The rearrangement links TRBV9 to TRBJ2-2; 9 positions match TRBD2. Looked up from germline, CDR1 is SGDLS and CDR2 is YYNGEE. The V and J ends lost 0 bases and 0 bases, in that order; junction bases with no gene match: 6. The CDR3 covers 18 residues. The CDR3 loop reads CASSVGLAGVANTGELFF. The CDR3 DNA follows: TGTGCCAGCAGCGTAGGGTTAGCGGGGGTCGCGAACACCGGGGAGCTGTTTTTT.

The V and J genes are TRBV6-1 and TRBJ2-5, with 7 bases that match TRBD1. There are 17 residues in the CDR3. Germline V lookup: CDR1 MNHNS, CDR2 SASEGT. With V trimmed by 2 bases and J by 4 bases, 13 bases remained unmatched. CDR3 bases: TGTGCCAGCAGTGAAATCTTAGGGGGCGAATCGGCAGAGACCCAGTACTTC. This translates into CASSEILGGESAETQYF.

This clone was seen once. The junction does not match germline at one end; this may be a read error. The chain couples TRBV9 to TRBJ2-1, with D perhaps TRBD2 (6 bases). Looked up from germline, CDR1 is SGDLS and CDR2 is YYNGEE. The length of the CDR3 is 15 residues. CDR3 amino acids: CASTVTGTSYNEQFF. CDR3 coding DNA: TGTGCCAGCACCGTAACCGGGACTTCCTACAATGAGCAGTTCTTC.

Comment on this clone: The junction and the germline gene differ at one end; a read error may be behind it. V and J are TRBV7-9 and TRBJ2-7, with a weak D call TRBD1 (5 bases). The V gene's germline CDR1 is SEHNR and CDR2 FQNEAQ (reference sequence). The length of the CDR3 is 12 residues. CDR3 sequence reads: CASSLDWAGIHF. The DNA of the CDR3 is TGTGCCAGCAGCTTAGATTGGGCAGGGATCCACTTC.

With respect to this clone: A junction boundary mismatches the germline segment, possibly from a read error. V gene TRBV7-2 combines with J gene TRBJ2-3; D is unclear. The CDR3 sequence is 14 residues long. CDR1 is SGHTA and CDR2 is FQGNSA in the germline V gene. In DNA form, the CDR3 reads TGTGCCAGCAGCTTAGGGCCCTTCACAGATGCGCAGTATTTT. It yields the protein CASSLGPFTDAQYF.

The chain joins TRBV7-2 to TRBJ1-3; D unresolved. CDR3 length equals 15 residues. CDR1 is SGHTA and CDR2 is FQGNSA in the germline V gene. V lost 1 base, J lost 0 bases, and 7 bases lay in between. CDR3: CASSLVGSSGNTIYF. The CDR3 nucleotides are TGTGCCAGCAGCTTAGTCGGGTCCTCTGGAAACACCATATATTTT.

The chain combines TRBV5-5 with TRBJ1-6; D might be TRBD1 (6 bases). Germline assignment: CDR1 SGHKS and CDR2 YYEKEE (reference sequence). The V gene lost 2 bases and the J gene lost 6 bases, with 9 bases spanning the gap. The CDR3 runs 14 residues. DNA of the CDR3: TGTGCCAGCAGCTTATGGACAGCTAATTCACCCCTCCACTTT. Amino acid sequence: CASSLWTANSPLHF.